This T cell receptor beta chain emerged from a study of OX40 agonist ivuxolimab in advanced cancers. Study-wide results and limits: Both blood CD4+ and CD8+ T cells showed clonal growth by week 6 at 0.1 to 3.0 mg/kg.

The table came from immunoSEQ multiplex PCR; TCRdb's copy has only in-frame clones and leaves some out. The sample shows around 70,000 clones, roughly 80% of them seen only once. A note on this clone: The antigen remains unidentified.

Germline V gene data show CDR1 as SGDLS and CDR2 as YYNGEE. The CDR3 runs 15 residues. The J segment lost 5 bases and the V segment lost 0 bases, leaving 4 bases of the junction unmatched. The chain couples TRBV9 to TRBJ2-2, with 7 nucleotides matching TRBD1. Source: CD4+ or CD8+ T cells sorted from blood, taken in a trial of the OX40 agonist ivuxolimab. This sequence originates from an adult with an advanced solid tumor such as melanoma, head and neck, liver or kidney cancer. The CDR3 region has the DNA TGTGCCAGCAGCGTAGGTCGCAGGGGGACCGGGGAGCTGTTTTTT. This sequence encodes CASSVGRRGTGELFF.